Given below is one T cell receptor (beta chain) in context. Grouping used clinical history reported by participants in a survey and questionnaire. Exposed study participants had met a COVID-19 case within 2 weeks before entry. The data were taken from a study of blood T cell repertoires in COVID-19. As for the study in general: The samples span acute and convalescent COVID-19 from the United States, Italy and Spain. Sample material is recorded as cDNA or gDNA derived from T cells, B-cell-depleted T cells, or PBMCs.

The assay was immunoSEQ multiplex PCR, and TCRdb's table has in-frame clones only and misses some. Of around 250,000 clones detected, approximately 81% appear once; the ten largest clones hold just over 6.5%. With 6 bases clipped from V and 3 bases from J, the junction kept 7 bases outside the gene matches. CDR3 size: 14 residues. Germline assignment: CDR1 SGHTA and CDR2 FQGNSA. The receptor comes from a woman in her fifties or sixties who had been exposed to COVID-19. Sequencing was performed on PBMCs or T cells enriched from blood (not recorded which). The chain employs TRBV7-2 and TRBJ2-7, with TRBD1 matching over 8 bases. The CDR3 DNA reads as TGTGCCAGCAGGGGGACAGGTTCCGGCTACGAGCAGTACTTC. This codes for CASRGTGSGYEQYF. Complete variable domain (other parts from reference TRBV7-2 and TRBJ2-7): GAGVSQSPSNKVTEKGKDVELRCDPISGHTALYWYRQSLGQGLEFLIYFQGNSAPDKSGLPSDRFSAERTGGSVSTLTIQRTQQEDSAVYLCASRGTGSGYEQYFGPGTRLTVT.